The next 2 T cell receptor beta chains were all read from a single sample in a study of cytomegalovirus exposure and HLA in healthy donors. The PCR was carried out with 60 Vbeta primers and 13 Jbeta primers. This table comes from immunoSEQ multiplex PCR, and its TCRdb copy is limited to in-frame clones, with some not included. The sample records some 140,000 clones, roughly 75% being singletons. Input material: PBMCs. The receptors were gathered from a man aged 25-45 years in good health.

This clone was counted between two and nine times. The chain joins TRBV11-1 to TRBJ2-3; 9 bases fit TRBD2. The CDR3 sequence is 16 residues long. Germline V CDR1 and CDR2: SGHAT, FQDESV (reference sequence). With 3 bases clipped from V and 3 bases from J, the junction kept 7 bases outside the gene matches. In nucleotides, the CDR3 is TGTGCCAGCAGCTTCGGCGGGGGGGCGCAGACAGATACGCAGTATTTT. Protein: CASSFGGGAQTDTQYF.

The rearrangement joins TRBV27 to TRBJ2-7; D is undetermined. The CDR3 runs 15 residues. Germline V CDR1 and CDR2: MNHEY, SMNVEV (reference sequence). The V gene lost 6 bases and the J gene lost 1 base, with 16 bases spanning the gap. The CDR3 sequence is CASRDNPERSYEQYF. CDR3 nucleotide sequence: TGTGCCAGCAGAGATAACCCGGAGAGGTCCTACGAGCAGTACTTC.